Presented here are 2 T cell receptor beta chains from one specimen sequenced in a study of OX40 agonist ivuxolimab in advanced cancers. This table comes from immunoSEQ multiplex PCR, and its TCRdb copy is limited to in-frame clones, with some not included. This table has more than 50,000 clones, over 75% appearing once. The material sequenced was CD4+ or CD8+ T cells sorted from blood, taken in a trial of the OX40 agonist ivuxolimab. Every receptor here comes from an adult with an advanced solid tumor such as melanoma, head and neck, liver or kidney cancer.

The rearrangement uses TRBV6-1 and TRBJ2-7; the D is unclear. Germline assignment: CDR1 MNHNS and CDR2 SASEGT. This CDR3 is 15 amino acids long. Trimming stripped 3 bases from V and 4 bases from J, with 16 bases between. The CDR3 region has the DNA TGTGCCAGCAGTGATTACAGAATAAATTTATACGAGCAGTACTTC. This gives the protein CASSDYRINLYEQYF.

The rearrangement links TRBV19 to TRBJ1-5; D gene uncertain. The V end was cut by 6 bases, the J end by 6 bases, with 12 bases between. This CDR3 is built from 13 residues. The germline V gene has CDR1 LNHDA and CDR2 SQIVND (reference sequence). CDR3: CASRATGTQPQHF. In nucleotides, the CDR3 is TGTGCCAGTAGGGCCACGGGTACTCAGCCCCAGCATTTT. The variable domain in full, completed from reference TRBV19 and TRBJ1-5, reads DGGITQSPKYLFRKEGQNVTLSCEQNLNHDAMYWYRQDPGQGLRLIYYSQIVNDFQKGDIAEGYSVSREKKESFPLTVTSAQKNPTAFYLCASRATGTQPQHFGDGTRLSIL.